This TCR beta chain was obtained from a study of cytomegalovirus exposure and HLA in healthy donors (dated by TCRdb to the late 2010s). The study in broad terms: An earlier analysis of 587 of the donors reported roughly 300 Gb of sequence data and about 100 million unique TCR beta sequences from 190 million or so T cells. An early release that covered fewer than 750 HLA-typed donors contained around 300 gigabases of sequencing data and 75 million to 100 million unique TCR sequences. The genetic ancestry cluster associated with self-reported Caucasian donors included around 76% of the 350 to 500 genotyped donors. The study aimed to test whether cataloging public T cell receptors could reveal signatures of past pathogen exposure. Using immunosequencing, the study profiled T cell repertoires from 640 or so subjects and related those repertoires to cytomegalovirus serostatus. Along with the roughly 670-subject first cohort, a separate validation cohort of over a hundred different subjects was used. To predict cytomegalovirus infection status, the study brought together high-throughput TCR immunosequencing, statistical association of individual TCRs with disease status, and machine learning. A later analysis re-analyzed previously published TCR beta repertoires from 666 donors and added high-resolution HLA genotyping to study TCR occurrence patterns. Rather than drawing on any new phenotypic data, the later analysis identified candidate immune exposures from TCR beta sequences and the way those sequences occurred across donors. In an earlier analysis of several hundred of the donors, high-throughput TCR beta sequencing was used to judge whether each TCR beta V gene segment behaved as functional or pseudogenic. Donor age, sex, ethnicity and CMV serostatus were compiled alongside the repertoire data. A later genetic analysis used genome-wide SNP genotypes for about 65% of the roughly 670 donors, treating that subset as a discovery cohort. Every repertoire in the discovery cohort had been generated on one and the same sequencing platform. Both class I and class II loci were covered by HLA typing, at four-digit resolution. Typing coverage varied by locus: about 620-630 donors for A, B, C, DRB1 and DQB1; about 520 for DQA1; more than 600 for DPA1; approximately 490 for DPB1. A few DR-DQ haplotypes were handled as single units for association and clustering because linkage in the cohort was strong. Among about 400 genotyped donors of the cohort, an average of approximately 240,000 unique TCR beta nucleotide sequences was sequenced per donor, of which approximately 18% were non-productive. The paper's findings and limits, for the study overall: Three of the identified cytomegalovirus-associated TCR beta chains were confirmed in vitro to be specific for cytomegalovirus antigens. In a later analysis, the rate of TCR association differed among HLA loci, with DRB1 alleles having the most associated TCRs and HLA-C alleles having the fewest. Most CMV-associated TCR beta chains appeared to be HLA-restricted in a later analysis, and the HLA associations seemed to be driven largely by CMV exposure. The only immune exposure information available for the cohort was CMV serostatus. The cohort was sequenced for TCR beta chains only, and without alpha or paired-chain data the features that could be detected were limited. Sequencing depth was assumed to be roughly uniform across donors in the presence/absence analyses, though that assumption may not hold. Correlated functional status among segregating V segments might be attributable to linkage disequilibrium, but an unknown experimental factor could not be ruled out. In a later genetic analysis, a missense DCLRE1C variant was associated with V-gene and J-gene trimming of TCR beta chains, and the association was replicated in an independent cohort. It was suggested by the authors that the approach could potentially be generalized to other disease states and immunological phenotypes. A further reported finding was that TCR beta sequences accurately predicted the HLA-A and HLA-B alleles for most subjects in the first cohort. The classifier was reported to diagnose cytomegalovirus status with high specificity and sensitivity in both the original and validation cohorts. Because HLA typing was missing for some donors at each locus, association tests included only the typed subset. Approximately 18 rarely observed V segments, including chromosome 9 orphons, were excluded from the earlier analysis of about 610 of the donors because counts were too low. In an earlier analysis of about 540 of the donors, most TCR beta V segments were observed in productive rearrangements about 90% or about 30% of the time, broadly matching IMGT annotations. A total of about 150 TCR beta chains were listed by the study as associated with cytomegalovirus. A later analysis associated 15,000 or so TCR beta sequences with specific HLA alleles at a false discovery rate of 0.05. Strong co-occurrence of HLA alleles, especially DR and DQ, made assigning TCR associations to individual alleles difficult. While some public TCRs were present in many individuals, most TCR sequences turned up only very rarely across donors. Several of the top co-occurrence clusters appeared to be linked to parvovirus B19, influenza, CMV and Epstein-Barr virus, according to a later analysis. A later genetic analysis reported fewer N-insertions in productive TCRs among donors in an Asian-associated ancestry cluster than the 666-donor mean. The sequencing pipeline was judged likely to have produced a cluster of highly shared sequence variants as a technical artifact. In a later analysis, HLA-associated TCR beta chains showed more clonal expansion and lower generation probabilities than non-associated chains that were equally common. Some IMGT-functional V segments, including TRBV6-2 and TRBV6-3, could not be distinguished by the 87-base-pair reads and were therefore excluded.

The library was prepared using the immunoSEQ multiplex PCR assay. The multiplex PCR relied on a mix of 60 forward primers for TCR Vbeta segments and 13 reverse primers for TCR Jbeta segments. A multiplex PCR assay on genomic DNA amplified the CDR3 region of rearranged TCR beta genes. On the Illumina HiSeq System, the amplified TCR beta libraries were sequenced as 87-base-pair reads. Per the authors' processing: A later analysis counted tens of millions of unique TCR beta chains across the 600 to 850 repertoires, and around 12 million of these chains were shared by at least two donors. Raw reads were error-corrected and collapsed into unique sequences by a nearest-neighbor algorithm in which closely related sequences were merged to remove PCR and sequencing errors. To assign V, D and J gene segments, CDR3 sequences were aligned to IMGT reference sequences. For a sequence to be retained, a match of at least six nucleotides to both a V gene segment and a J gene segment was required. Rearrangements were classified as productive when the CDR3 lacked stop codons and remained in frame with V and J, and all other rearrangements were classified as non-productive. CDR3 was defined according to IMGT convention as the region running from the second conserved V-encoded cysteine to the conserved J-encoded phenylalanine. In an earlier analysis of around 600 of the donors, sequences lacking an unambiguous match to a single V gene segment were excluded. In an earlier analysis of some 590 of the donors, V segments were called functional above 56.7% productive rearrangements and were called segregating when the between-donor standard deviation exceeded 5%. A statistical classification framework was built for diagnosing cytomegalovirus status from the catalog of TCR beta chain sequences. A later analysis assigned V and J genes by comparing TCR nucleotide sequences with IMGT/GENE-DB human TR gene sequences. Using the TCRdist pipeline, a later analysis assigned CDR3 sequences along with most-parsimonious VDJ recombination scenarios. In a later analysis, every TCR beta chain was defined by the combination of its CDR3 amino acid sequence and its V-gene family, and reads without a unique V-gene family were dropped. To address suspected cross-contamination and a sequencing artifact, a later analysis removed a few hundred highly shared, low-generation-probability nucleotide sequences. For each public chain, a later analysis derived a clonal expansion index from normalized ranks of inferred template counts within each repertoire. In a later analysis, generation probabilities were computed with a VDJ recombination model fitted to out-of-frame rearrangements, and the resulting probabilities were checked against IGoR. In a later analysis, hypergeometric tests were used to score TCR-TCR, TCR-HLA and TCR-CMV co-occurrence, with a repertoire-size bias correction applied to TCR pairs. A later analysis estimated false discovery rates by permuting HLA or CMV assignments 20 times. In a later analysis, co-occurring TCRs were grouped using DBSCAN, and TCRdist sequence similarity was added for clustering within HLA-allele-positive subsets. Co-occurrence clustering excluded repertoires with fewer than 30,000 or more than 120,000 public chains, plus five with anomalous nucleotide sharing. As stored in TCRdb, this immuneACCESS dataset retains in-frame rearrangements with V and J assigned. A fraction of the clones does not appear; measured against another copy, unresolved V genes explain less than half of the discrepancy, and the remainder lacks a known reason. Clonal size and the V and J genes are those of that table, whereas D and trimming came from the DNA. The sample records roughly 150,000 clones, 60% to 80% of which are singletons. Together, the top ten hold 1.4% of the sample.

As for this clone: The antigen this receptor binds is unknown. Per-base quality was not reported, and no clone a single base away is much larger than it. This sample also contains other DNA sequences that code for the same CDR3.

The cohort comprised several hundred healthy bone marrow donors. At the time of sampling, every cohort member was nominally healthy, though immune exposures that went unrecorded were likely present. The donor tested CMV seronegative, placing the donor among the 350 or so seronegative members of the cohort. Each donor provided a peripheral blood sample, and peripheral blood mononuclear cells were used for TCR beta sequencing. The Qiagen DNeasy Blood Extraction Kit was used to extract genomic DNA from the blood cell samples. In the germline V gene (reference sequence), CDR1 corresponds to LNHDA and CDR2 to SQIVND. Counted from cysteine to phenylalanine, this CDR3 has 12 amino acids. Left in the record is the CDR3 DNA by itself, 36 bases read in frame from the first base. Deletion took 7 bases off V and 0 bases off J, with a span of 6 bases between the germline ends.

This receptor was obtained from a male donor in good health and CMV-seronegative. Sequencing input: PBMCs. The chain uses TRBV19 and TRBJ1-1, with the D gene not clear enough to name. CDR3 loop: CASTGMNTEAFF. DNA sequence: TGTGCCAGTACGGGTATGAACACTGAAGCTTTCTTT.